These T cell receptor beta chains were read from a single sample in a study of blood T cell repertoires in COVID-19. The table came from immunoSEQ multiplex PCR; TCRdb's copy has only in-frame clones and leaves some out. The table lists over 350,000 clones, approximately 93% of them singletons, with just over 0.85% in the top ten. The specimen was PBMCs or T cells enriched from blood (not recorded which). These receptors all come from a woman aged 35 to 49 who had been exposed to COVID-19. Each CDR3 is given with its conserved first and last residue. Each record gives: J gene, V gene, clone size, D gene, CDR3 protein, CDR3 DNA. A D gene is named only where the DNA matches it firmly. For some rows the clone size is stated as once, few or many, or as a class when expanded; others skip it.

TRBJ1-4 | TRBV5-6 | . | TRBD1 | CASSLPTGTTNEKLFF | TGTGCCAGCAGCTTGCCGACAGGGACAACTAATGAAAAACTGTTTTTT
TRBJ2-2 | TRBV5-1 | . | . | CASSLDSNTGELFF | TGCGCCAGCAGCTTGGACAGTAACACCGGGGAGCTGTTTTTT
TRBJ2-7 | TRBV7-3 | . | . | CASSSTSMPLYEQYF | TGTGCCAGCAGCTCAACTAGCATGCCTCTCTACGAGCAGTACTTC
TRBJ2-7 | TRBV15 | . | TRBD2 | CATSTPAQAGGPFEQYF | TGTGCCACCAGCACCCCGGCCCAGGCGGGAGGGCCTTTCGAGCAGTACTTC
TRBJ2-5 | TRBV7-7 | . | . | CASSPNRGETQYF | TGTGCTAGCAGCCCCAACCGAGGAGAGACCCAGTACTTC
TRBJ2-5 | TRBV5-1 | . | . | CASSLAGRVGARETQYF | TGCGCCAGCAGCTTGGCCGGGAGAGTGGGAGCACGGGAGACCCAGTACTTC
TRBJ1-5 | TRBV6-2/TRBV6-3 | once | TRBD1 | CASSPRGQDVHF | TGTGCCAGCAGTCCAAGGGGGCAAGACGTGCATTTT
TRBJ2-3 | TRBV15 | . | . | CATSRDYTDTQYF | TGTGCCACCAGCAGAGACTACACAGATACGCAGTATTTT
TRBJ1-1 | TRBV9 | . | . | CASSVVGGPDTEAFF | TGTGCCAGCAGCGTAGTTGGAGGCCCCGACACTGAAGCTTTCTTT
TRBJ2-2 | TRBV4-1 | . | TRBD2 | CASSQELGLAGGNTGELFF | TGCGCCAGCAGCCAAGAGCTCGGACTAGCGGGAGGCAACACCGGGGAGCTGTTTTTT
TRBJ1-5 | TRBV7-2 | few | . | CASSLGRGWQPQHF | TGTGCCAGCAGCTTAGGCAGGGGTTGGCAGCCCCAGCATTTT
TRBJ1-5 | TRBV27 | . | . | CASSREGVGHQPQHF | TGTGCCAGCAGTAGGGAAGGGGTAGGGCATCAGCCCCAGCATTTT
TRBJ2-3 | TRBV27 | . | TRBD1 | CASTSVQGARDTQYF | TGTGCCAGCACCTCCGTGCAGGGGGCGAGAGATACGCAGTATTTT
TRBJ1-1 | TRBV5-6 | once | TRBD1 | CASSFPGTGGLEAFF | TGTGCCAGCAGCTTCCCCGGGACAGGGGGCCTTGAAGCTTTCTTT
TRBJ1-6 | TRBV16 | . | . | CASSQLGAGNSPLHF | TGTGCCAGCAGCCAACTGGGAGCCGGTAATTCACCCCTCCACTTT
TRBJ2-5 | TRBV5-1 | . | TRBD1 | CASSATGGGETQYF | TGCGCCAGCAGCGCGACAGGGGGCGGGGAGACCCAGTACTTC
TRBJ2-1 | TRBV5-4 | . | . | CASSSGGLYNEQFF | TGTGCCAGCAGCTCCGGGGGTCTCTACAATGAGCAGTTCTTC
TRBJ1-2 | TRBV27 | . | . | CATYETGREDGYTF | TGTGCCACCTACGAGACAGGCAGGGAAGATGGCTACACCTTC
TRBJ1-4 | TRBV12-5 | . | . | CASALGASGEKLFF | TGTGCTAGTGCCTTGGGGGCCTCGGGGGAAAAACTGTTTTTT
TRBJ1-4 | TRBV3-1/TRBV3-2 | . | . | CASSQGGNWGTNEKLFF | TGTGCCAGCAGCCAAGGAGGGAACTGGGGAACTAATGAAAAACTGTTTTTT
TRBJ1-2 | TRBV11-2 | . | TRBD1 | CASSSPRQGIYGYTF | TGTGCCAGCAGCTCCCCGAGACAGGGTATCTATGGCTACACCTTC
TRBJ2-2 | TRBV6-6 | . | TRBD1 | CASSPAPTGAKLFF | TGTGCCAGCAGTCCGGCCCCGACAGGGGCGAAGCTGTTTTTT
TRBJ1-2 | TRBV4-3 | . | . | CASSRSLLDYGYTF | TGCGCCAGCAGCCGTAGTCTTCTAGACTATGGCTACACCTTC
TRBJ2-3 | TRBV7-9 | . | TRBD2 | CASSRGLAGGVTDTQYF | TGTGCCAGCAGCCGTGGACTAGCGGGGGGGGTCACAGATACGCAGTATTTT
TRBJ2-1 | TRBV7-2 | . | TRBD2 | CASSLQTSGRARGFF | TGTGCCAGCAGTCTACAGACTAGCGGGAGGGCCCGTGGGTTCTTC
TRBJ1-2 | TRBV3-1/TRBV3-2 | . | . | CASLGRMAYGYTF | TGTGCCAGCCTGGGCCGGATGGCTTATGGCTACACCTTC
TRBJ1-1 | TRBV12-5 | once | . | CASGSGAGSIVNTEAFF | TGTGCTAGTGGTTCCGGGGCGGGGTCTATAGTGAACACTGAAGCTTTCTTT
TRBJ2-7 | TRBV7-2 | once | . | CASSLDGVAYEQYF | TGTGCCAGCAGCTTAGACGGGGTGGCCTACGAGCAGTACTTC
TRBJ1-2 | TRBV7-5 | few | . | CVRSLVTDQGNYGYTF | TGTGTCAGAAGCTTAGTCACAGACCAGGGGAACTATGGCTACACCTTC
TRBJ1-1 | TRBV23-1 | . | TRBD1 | CASRNRGPGDTEAFF | TGCGCCAGCCGGAACAGGGGGCCGGGTGACACTGAAGCTTTCTTT
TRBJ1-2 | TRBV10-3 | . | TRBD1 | CAIRGTGQSYGYTF | TGTGCCATCAGGGGGACAGGGCAAAGCTATGGCTACACCTTC
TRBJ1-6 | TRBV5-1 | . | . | CASSQGGRNNSPLHF | TGCGCCAGCAGCCAGGGAGGACGGAATAATTCACCCCTCCACTTT
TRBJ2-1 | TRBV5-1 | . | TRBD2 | CASSHFTGTSGYNEQFF | TGCGCCAGCAGCCACTTTACCGGGACTAGCGGTTACAATGAGCAGTTCTTC
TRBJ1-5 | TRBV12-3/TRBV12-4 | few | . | CASSLGPNQPQHF | TGTGCCAGCAGTTTGGGCCCAAATCAGCCCCAGCATTTT
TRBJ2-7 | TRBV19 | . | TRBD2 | CASSTPGLAGGDEQYF | TGTGCCAGTAGTACCCCGGGACTAGCGGGAGGAGACGAGCAGTACTTC
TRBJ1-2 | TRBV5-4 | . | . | CASSFGRMGYTF | TGTGCCAGCAGCTTTGGCCGCATGGGCTACACCTTC
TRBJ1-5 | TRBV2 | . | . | CASSEARSAGNQPQHF | TGTGCCAGCAGTGAAGCGCGGTCAGCGGGCAATCAGCCCCAGCATTTT
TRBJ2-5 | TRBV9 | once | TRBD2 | CASSVDNGLAGETQYF | TGTGCCAGCAGCGTAGATAACGGACTAGCGGGAGAGACCCAGTACTTC
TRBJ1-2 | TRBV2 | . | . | CASRPGGWGYTF | TGTGCCAGCCGTCCAGGAGGATGGGGCTACACCTTC
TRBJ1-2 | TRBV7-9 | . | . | CASSLGSQLRYTF | TGTGCCAGCAGCTTAGGATCTCAGTTGCGCTACACCTTC
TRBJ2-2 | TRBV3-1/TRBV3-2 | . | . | CASSQAAGELFF | TGTGCCAGCAGCCAAGCGGCCGGGGAGCTGTTTTTT
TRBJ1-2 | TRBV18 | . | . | CASSPPSVNYGYTF | TGTGCCAGCTCACCACCATCAGTTAACTATGGCTACACCTTC
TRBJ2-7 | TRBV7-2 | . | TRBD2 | CASSLSLGGGYYEQYF | TGTGCCAGCAGCTTATCCCTCGGGGGGGGCTACTACGAGCAGTACTTC
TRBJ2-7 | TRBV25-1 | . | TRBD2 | CASSEDYGLAVHEQYF | TGTGCCAGCAGTGAAGATTACGGACTAGCGGTTCACGAGCAGTACTTC
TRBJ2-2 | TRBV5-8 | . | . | CASSHSRDYTGELFF | TGTGCCAGCAGCCACAGTCGGGATTACACCGGGGAGCTGTTTTTT
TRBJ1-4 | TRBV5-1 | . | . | CASSTALRALVKLFF | TGCGCCAGCAGCACGGCGCTCAGGGCGTTGGTAAAACTGTTTTTT
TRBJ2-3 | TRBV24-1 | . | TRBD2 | CATSAGGPQNTQYF | TGTGCCACCAGTGCGGGGGGGCCCCAAAATACGCAGTATTTT
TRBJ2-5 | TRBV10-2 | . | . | CASATAGETQYF | TGCGCCAGCGCAACGGCAGGGGAGACCCAGTACTTC